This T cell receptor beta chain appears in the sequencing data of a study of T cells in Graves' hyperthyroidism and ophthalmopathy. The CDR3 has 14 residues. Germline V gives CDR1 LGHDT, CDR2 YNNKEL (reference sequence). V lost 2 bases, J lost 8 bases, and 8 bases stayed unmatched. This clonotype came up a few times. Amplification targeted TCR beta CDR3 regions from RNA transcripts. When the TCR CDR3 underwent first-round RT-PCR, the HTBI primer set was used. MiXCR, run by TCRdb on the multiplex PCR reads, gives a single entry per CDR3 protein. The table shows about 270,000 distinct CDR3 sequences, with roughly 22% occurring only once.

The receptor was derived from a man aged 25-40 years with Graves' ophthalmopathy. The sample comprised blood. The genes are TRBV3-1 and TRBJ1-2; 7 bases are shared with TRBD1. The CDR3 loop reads CASSQNEGGRGYTF. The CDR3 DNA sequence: TGTGCCAGCAGCCAAAATGAAGGGGGCCGGGGCTACACCTTC. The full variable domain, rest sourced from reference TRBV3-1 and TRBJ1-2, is DTAVSQTPKYLVTQMGNDKSIKCEQNLGHDTMYWYKQDSKKFLKIMFSYNNKELIINETVPNRFSPKSPDKAHLNLHINSLELGDSAVYFCASSQNEGGRGYTFGSGTRLTVV.